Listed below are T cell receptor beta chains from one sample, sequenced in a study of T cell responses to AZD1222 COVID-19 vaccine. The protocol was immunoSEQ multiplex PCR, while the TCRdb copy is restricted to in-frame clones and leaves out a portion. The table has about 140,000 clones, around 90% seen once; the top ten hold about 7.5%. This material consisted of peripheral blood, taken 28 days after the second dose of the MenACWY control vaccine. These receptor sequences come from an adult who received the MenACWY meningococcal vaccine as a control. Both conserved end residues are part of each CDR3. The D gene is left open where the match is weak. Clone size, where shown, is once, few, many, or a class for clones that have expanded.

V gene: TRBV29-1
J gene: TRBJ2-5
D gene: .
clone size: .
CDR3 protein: CSVGQETQYF
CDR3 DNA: TGCAGCGTTGGCCAAGAGACCCAGTACTTC

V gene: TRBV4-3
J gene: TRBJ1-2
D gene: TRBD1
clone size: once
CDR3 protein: CASSQERGQGKSNYGYTF
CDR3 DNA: TGCGCCAGCAGCCAAGAAAGGGGACAGGGAAAATCAAACTATGGCTACACCTTC

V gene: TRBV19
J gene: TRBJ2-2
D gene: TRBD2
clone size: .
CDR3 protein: CASSARVSGLAGRAGELFF
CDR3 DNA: TGTGCCAGTAGTGCCCGCGTAAGCGGGTTAGCGGGGCGGGCCGGGGAGCTGTTTTTT

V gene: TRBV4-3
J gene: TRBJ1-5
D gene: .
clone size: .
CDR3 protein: CASSQNGNQPQHF
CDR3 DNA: TGCGCCAGCAGCCAAAACGGGAATCAGCCCCAGCATTTT

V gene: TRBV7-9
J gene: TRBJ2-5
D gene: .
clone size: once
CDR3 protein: CASSPTGQETQYF
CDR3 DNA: TGTGCCAGCAGCCCCACAGGTCAAGAGACCCAGTACTTC

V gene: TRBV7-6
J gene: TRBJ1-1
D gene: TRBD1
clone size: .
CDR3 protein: CASSLRQGALNTEAFF
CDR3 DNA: TGTGCCAGCAGCCTAAGACAGGGGGCATTGAACACTGAAGCTTTCTTT

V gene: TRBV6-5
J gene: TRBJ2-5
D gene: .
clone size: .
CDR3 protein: CASRAGWETQYF
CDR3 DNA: TGTGCCAGCAGGGCAGGGTGGGAGACCCAGTACTTC

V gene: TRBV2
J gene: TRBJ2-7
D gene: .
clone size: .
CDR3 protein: CASSETHHDSYEQYF
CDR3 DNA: TGTGCCAGCAGTGAGACGCACCATGACTCCTACGAGCAGTACTTC

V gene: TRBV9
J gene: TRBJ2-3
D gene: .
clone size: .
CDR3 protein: CASSVEVPDTQYF
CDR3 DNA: TGTGCCAGCAGCGTAGAGGTTCCAGATACGCAGTATTTT

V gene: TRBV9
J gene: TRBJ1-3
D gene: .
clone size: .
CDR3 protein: CASSYQSGNTIYF
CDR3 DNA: TGTGCCAGCAGCTATCAGAGTGGAAACACCATATATTTT

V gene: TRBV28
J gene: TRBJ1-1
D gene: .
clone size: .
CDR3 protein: CATRTEGMNTEAFF
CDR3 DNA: TGTGCCACCCGGACAGAAGGAATGAACACTGAAGCTTTCTTT

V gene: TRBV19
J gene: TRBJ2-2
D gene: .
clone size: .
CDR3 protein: CASNTGKYTGELFF
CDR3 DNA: TGTGCCAGCAACACAGGGAAGTACACCGGGGAGCTGTTTTTT

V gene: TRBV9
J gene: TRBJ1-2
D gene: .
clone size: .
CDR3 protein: CASSPNPGPRHGYTF
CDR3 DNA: TGTGCCAGCAGCCCCAACCCCGGACCGAGGCATGGCTACACCTTC

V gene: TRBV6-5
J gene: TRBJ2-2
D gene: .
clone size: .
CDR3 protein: CASSYKAGTSTGELFF
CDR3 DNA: TGTGCCAGCAGTTACAAGGCAGGGACTTCCACCGGGGAGCTGTTTTTT

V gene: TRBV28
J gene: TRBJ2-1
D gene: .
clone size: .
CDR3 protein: CASSWEEIQEQFF
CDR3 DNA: TGTGCCAGCAGTTGGGAAGAGATCCAGGAGCAGTTCTTC

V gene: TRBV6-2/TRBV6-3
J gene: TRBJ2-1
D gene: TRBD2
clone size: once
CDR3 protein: CASSYPLAGGNYNEQFF
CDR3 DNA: TGTGCCAGCAGTTACCCCCTAGCGGGGGGGAACTACAATGAGCAGTTCTTC

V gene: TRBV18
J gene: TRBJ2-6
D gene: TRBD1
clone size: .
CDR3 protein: CASSQRQGASGANVLTF
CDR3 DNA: TGTGCCAGCTCACAGAGACAGGGGGCCTCTGGGGCCAACGTCCTGACTTTC

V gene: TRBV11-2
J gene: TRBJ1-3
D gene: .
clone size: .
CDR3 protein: CASSLQGKAIYF
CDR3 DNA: TGTGCCAGCAGCTTGCAGGGAAAGGCCATATATTTT

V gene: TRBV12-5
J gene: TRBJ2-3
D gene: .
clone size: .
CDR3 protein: CASSEFDTQYF
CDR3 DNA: TGTGCTAGTTCCGAATTCGATACGCAGTATTTT

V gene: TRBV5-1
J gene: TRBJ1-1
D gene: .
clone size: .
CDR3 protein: CASSVTRNTEAFF
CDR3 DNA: TGCGCCAGCAGCGTAACAAGGAACACTGAAGCTTTCTTT

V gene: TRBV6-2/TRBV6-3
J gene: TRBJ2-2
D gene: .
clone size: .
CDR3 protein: CASSRLPDTGELFF
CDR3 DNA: TGTGCCAGCAGCAGACTCCCGGACACCGGGGAGCTGTTTTTT

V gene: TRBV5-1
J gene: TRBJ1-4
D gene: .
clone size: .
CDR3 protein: CARALRVQQSEKLFF
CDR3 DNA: TGCGCCAGAGCCCTTAGAGTGCAGCAGAGTGAAAAACTGTTTTTT

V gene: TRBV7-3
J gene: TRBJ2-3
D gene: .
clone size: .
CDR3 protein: CASSPGTSTDTQYF
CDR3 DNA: TGTGCCAGCAGCCCGGGGACTAGCACAGATACGCAGTATTTT

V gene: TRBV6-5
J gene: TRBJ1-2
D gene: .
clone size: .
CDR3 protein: CASSPRMTKAYTF
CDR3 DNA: TGTGCCAGCAGTCCGAGAATGACGAAAGCCTACACCTTC

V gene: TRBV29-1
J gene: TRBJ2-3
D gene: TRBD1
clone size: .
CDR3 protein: CSAAGSTGVVQYF
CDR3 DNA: TGCAGCGCTGCCGGGTCCACAGGGGTTGTGCAGTATTTT

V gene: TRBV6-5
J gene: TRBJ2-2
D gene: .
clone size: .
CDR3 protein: CASSYSLGSGTGELFF
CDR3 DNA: TGTGCCAGCAGTTACTCTCTAGGTTCCGGCACCGGGGAGCTGTTTTTT

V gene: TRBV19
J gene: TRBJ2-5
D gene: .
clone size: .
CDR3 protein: CASSMMGHGGETQYF
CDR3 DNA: TGTGCCAGTAGTATGATGGGCCATGGCGGGGAGACCCAGTACTTC

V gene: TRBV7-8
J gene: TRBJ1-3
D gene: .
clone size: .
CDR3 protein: CASSTPSGNTIYF
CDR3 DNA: TGTGCCAGCAGCACCCCCTCTGGAAACACCATATATTTT

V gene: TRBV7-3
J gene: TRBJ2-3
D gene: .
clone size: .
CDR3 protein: CASSLFVTPDTQYF
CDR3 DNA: TGTGCCAGCAGCTTATTTGTGACACCAGATACGCAGTATTTT

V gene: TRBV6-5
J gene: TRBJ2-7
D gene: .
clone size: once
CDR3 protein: CASSYQGASYEQYF
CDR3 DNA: TGTGCCAGCAGTTACCAAGGGGCTTCCTACGAGCAGTACTTC

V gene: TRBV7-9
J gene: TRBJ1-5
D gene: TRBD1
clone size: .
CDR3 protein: CASSLSGQGRNQPQHF
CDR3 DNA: TGTGCCAGCAGCTTATCGGGACAGGGACGCAATCAGCCCCAGCATTTT

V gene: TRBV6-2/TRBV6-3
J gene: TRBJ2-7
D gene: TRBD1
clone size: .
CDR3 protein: CASSSPRPGTAYEQYF
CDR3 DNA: TGTGCCAGCAGTTCTCCAAGACCCGGGACAGCTTACGAGCAGTACTTC